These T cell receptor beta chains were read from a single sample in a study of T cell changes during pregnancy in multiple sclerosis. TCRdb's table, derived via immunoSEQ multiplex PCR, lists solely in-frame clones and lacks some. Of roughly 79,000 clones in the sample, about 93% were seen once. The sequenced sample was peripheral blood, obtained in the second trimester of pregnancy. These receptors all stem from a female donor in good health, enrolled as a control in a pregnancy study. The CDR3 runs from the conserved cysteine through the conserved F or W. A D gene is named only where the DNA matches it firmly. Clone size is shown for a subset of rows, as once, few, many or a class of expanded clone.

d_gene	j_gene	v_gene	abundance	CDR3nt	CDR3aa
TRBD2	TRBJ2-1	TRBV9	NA	TGTGCCAGCAGCGTAGGGGGGACTAGCGGGGCTAATGAGCAGTTCTTC	CASSVGGTSGANEQFF
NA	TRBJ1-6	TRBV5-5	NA	TGTGCCAGCAGCTTGGTGCAGAATAATTCACCCCTCCACTTT	CASSLVQNNSPLHF
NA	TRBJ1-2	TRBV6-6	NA	TGTGCCAGCAGTTACCCCGAAGTAGGGGTACATGGCTACACCTTC	CASSYPEVGVHGYTF
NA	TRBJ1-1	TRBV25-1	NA	TGTGCCAGCAGTGGTAACAGAGCGAACACTGAAGCTTTCTTT	CASSGNRANTEAFF
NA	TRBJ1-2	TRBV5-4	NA	TGTGCCAGCAGCTTGGAGAACAGGGACTATGGCTACACCTTC	CASSLENRDYGYTF
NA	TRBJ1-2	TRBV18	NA	TGTGCCAGCTCACCACCGCTGGGGGCAGAGGGCTACACCTTC	CASSPPLGAEGYTF
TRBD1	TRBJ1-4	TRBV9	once	TGTGCCAGCAGCGCAGGACAGGGGTGGGATGAAAAACTGTTTTTT	CASSAGQGWDEKLFF
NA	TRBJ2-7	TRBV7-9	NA	TGTGCCAGCAGCCCTACAGGCTACGAGCAGTACTTC	CASSPTGYEQYF
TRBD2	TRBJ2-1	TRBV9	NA	TGTGCCAGCAGCGCCCTCAGCGGGGGCACTGAGCAGTTCTTC	CASSALSGGTEQFF
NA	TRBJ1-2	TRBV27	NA	TGTGCCAGCAGTTCCCTCCAGGGCCCCTATGGCTACACCTTC	CASSSLQGPYGYTF
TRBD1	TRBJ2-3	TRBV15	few	TGTGCCACCAGCAGAGATGCGGGACAGGGGGCAGATACGCAGTATTTT	CATSRDAGQGADTQYF
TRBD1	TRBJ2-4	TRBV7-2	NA	TGTGCCAGCAGCTTACGGGACAGGGGTCTGGGAAACATTCAGTACTTC	CASSLRDRGLGNIQYF
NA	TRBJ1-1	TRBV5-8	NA	TGTGCCAGCAGCCGAAAGACAGAGAACACTGAAGCTTTCTTT	CASSRKTENTEAFF
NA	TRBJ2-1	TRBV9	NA	TGTGCCAGCAGCGTAGATAGGGGTAACTCCTACAATGAGCAGTTCTTC	CASSVDRGNSYNEQFF
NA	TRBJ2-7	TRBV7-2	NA	TGTGCCAGCAGCGTACCCCGAGCCGACTACGAGCAGTACTTC	CASSVPRADYEQYF
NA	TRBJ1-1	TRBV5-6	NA	TGTGCCAGCAGATACGGGAACACTGAAGCTTTCTTT	CASRYGNTEAFF
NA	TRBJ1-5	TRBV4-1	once	TGCGCCAGCAGCCCCACGGGGGGGCCCCAGCATTTT	CASSPTGGPQHF
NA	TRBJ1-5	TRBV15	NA	TGTGCCACCAGCAGAGATTCGGGGAGCAATCAGCCCCAGCATTTT	CATSRDSGSNQPQHF
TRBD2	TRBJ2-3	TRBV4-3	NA	TGCGCCAGCAGCCAAGATACACGGGGGGGCCGCACAGATACGCAGTATTTT	CASSQDTRGGRTDTQYF
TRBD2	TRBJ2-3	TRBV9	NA	TGTGCCAGCAGCGTATTAGGTAGCGGGACAGATACGCAGTATTTT	CASSVLGSGTDTQYF
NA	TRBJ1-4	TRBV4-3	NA	TGCGCCAGCAGCCAAGAGACAGCTACTAATGAAAAACTGTTTTTT	CASSQETATNEKLFF
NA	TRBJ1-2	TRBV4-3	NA	TGCGCCAGCAGCCAAGGAAGGAGTGGGGGCGGCTATGGCTACACCTTC	CASSQGRSGGGYGYTF
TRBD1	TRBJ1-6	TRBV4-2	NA	TGTGCCAGCAGCCAAGAGGCGGGACAGCCTTTTTTACCCCTCCACTTT	CASSQEAGQPFLPLHF
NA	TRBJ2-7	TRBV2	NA	TGTGCCAGCAGTGATCTGTCTCGGTACGAGCAGTACTTC	CASSDLSRYEQYF
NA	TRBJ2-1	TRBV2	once	TGTGCCAGAACTATTAGCTCCTACAATGAGCAGTTCTTC	CARTISSYNEQFF
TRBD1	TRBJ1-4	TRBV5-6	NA	TGTGCCAGCAGGGAGACAGGGGCCTATAATGAAAAACTGTTTTTT	CASRETGAYNEKLFF
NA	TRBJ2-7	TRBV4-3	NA	TGCGCCAGCAGCCAAGGGTCTGGCTTCTCCTACGAGCAGTACTTC	CASSQGSGFSYEQYF
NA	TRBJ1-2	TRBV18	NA	TGTGCCAGCTCTCCAGGACAGAGCTATGGCTACACCTTC	CASSPGQSYGYTF
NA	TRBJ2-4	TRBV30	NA	TGTGCCTGGAGTGTATCCCCCACTACTAACATTCAGTACTTC	CAWSVSPTTNIQYF
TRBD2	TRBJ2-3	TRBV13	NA	TGTGCCAGCAGCTTTCGAGGGTGGGGGGGTGATACGCAGTATTTT	CASSFRGWGGDTQYF
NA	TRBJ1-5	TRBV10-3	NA	TGTGCCATCAGCGACACTAATCAGCCCCAGCATTTT	CAISDTNQPQHF
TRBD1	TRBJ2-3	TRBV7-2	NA	TGTGCCAGCAGCCAGACAGGGGTCTCGACAGATACGCAGTATTTT	CASSQTGVSTDTQYF
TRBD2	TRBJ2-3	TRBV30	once	TGTGCCTGGACCCTAGCGGGGGGGTCAGATACGCAGTATTTT	CAWTLAGGSDTQYF
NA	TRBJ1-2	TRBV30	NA	TGTGCCTGGGTGGGGCGTTGGACAGTCAGCTATGGCTACACCTTC	CAWVGRWTVSYGYTF
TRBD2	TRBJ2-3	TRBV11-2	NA	TGTGCCAGCAGCTTATATCCAGCGGGGGGAACAGATACGCAGTATTTT	CASSLYPAGGTDTQYF
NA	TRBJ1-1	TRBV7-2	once	TGTGCCAGCAGCTTAGGCAGGAACACTGAAGCTTTCTTT	CASSLGRNTEAFF
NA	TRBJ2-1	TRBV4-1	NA	TGCGCCAGCAAAACAGGGATCGACTACAATGAGCAGTTCTTC	CASKTGIDYNEQFF